This is a list of T cell receptor beta chains from one sample in a study of CD8 T cells in ankylosing spondylitis. MiXCR, applied by TCRdb to the 5' RACE reads, yields one record per CDR3 protein. In the table there are roughly 230,000 distinct CDR3 sequences, roughly 8% of which are singletons. Sequencing input: blood, either unsorted or a sorted T cell fraction (not recorded which). All receptors come from a female donor with ankylosing spondylitis or in good health (not recorded which). CDR3s include the opening cysteine and the closing phenylalanine or tryptophan. D genes are given only for firm matches. Clone size, where shown, is once, few, many, or a class for clones that have expanded.

TRBV29-1	TRBD1	TRBJ2-5	few	TGCAGCGTTGAAGAGGGACCGGGACAGGGAGGAGGGGGAGAGACCCAGTACTTC	CSVEEGPGQGGGGETQYF
TRBV5-1	.	TRBJ1-1	many	TGCGCCAGCAGCTTTAACACAGGAAACACTGAAGCTTTCTTT	CASSFNTGNTEAFF
TRBV28	.	TRBJ2-2	many	TGTGCCAGCAGTTTATTTCGGGGAAGCAACACCGGGGAGCTGTTTTTT	CASSLFRGSNTGELFF
TRBV29-1	TRBD2	TRBJ2-1	many	TGCAGCGTTACACCCACTAGCGGGACCACCAATGAGCAGTTCTTC	CSVTPTSGTTNEQFF
TRBV11-3	TRBD2	TRBJ2-2	many	TGTGCCAGCAGCCCCCGGACTAGCGGGGCCCTGAGCACCGGGGAGCTGTTTTTT	CASSPRTSGALSTGELFF
TRBV4-3	TRBD1	TRBJ2-7	many	TGCGCCAGCAGCGCCGACAGGGGGCTATACGAGCAGTACTTC	CASSADRGLYEQYF
TRBV7-2	.	TRBJ2-7	.	TGTGCCAGCAGCTTTAACCCCGGGACTGCCGACGAGCAGTACTTC	CASSFNPGTADEQYF
TRBV5-1	.	TRBJ1-1	many	TGCGCCAGCAGCCCCGGTGGGGCCAGGCCCATGAACACTGAAGCTTTCTTT	CASSPGGARPMNTEAFF
TRBV12-3/TRBV12-4	.	TRBJ1-2	many	TGTGCCAGCAGATTGGATGCCGCCTATGGCTACACCTTC	CASRLDAAYGYTF
TRBV27	.	TRBJ1-2	many	TGTGCCAGCAGTTTTGGCAGTAACTATGGCTACACCTTC	CASSFGSNYGYTF
TRBV7-2	TRBD2	TRBJ2-1	few	TGTGCCAGCAGCTTATCCCCCACGACTAGCCAGGTCTGGTTCTTC	CASSLSPTTSQVWFF
TRBV29-1	.	TRBJ2-2	many	TGCAGCGGCCCGGGACGTGGCACCGGGGAGCTGTTTTTT	CSGPGRGTGELFF
TRBV20-1	TRBD2	TRBJ2-1	many	TGCAGTGCTAGAAAAGCGGGAGTTGGCAATGAGCAGTTCTTC	CSARKAGVGNEQFF
TRBV10-3	.	TRBJ2-7	many	TGTGCCATCGGGGATACAGGGTACGAGCAGTACTTC	CAIGDTGYEQYF
TRBV5-6	.	TRBJ2-1	.	TGTGCCAGCAGCTTGGTGTTCCGCTCCTACAATGAGCAGTTCTTC	CASSLVFRSYNEQFF
TRBV12-3/TRBV12-4	.	TRBJ2-2	many	TGTGCCAGCAGTTTATGGCCGTCTCGTGGAATAAACACCGGGGAGCTGTTTTTT	CASSLWPSRGINTGELFF
TRBV20-1	.	TRBJ1-5	many	TGCAGTGCTAGAAAGGGGTTCGGCAATCAGCCCCAGCATTTT	CSARKGFGNQPQHF
TRBV20-1	.	TRBJ2-7	.	TGCTGTGCTAGAGACACGGCGGCCCTCTCCTACGAGCAGTACTTC	CCARDTAALSYEQYF
TRBV7-9	.	TRBJ2-3	many	TGTGCCAGCAGCTTAGCGCGGCATGTTGGAGATACGCAGTATTTT	CASSLARHVGDTQYF
TRBV10-3	TRBD1	TRBJ1-2	.	TGTGCCATCAGTACGGACAGGGGCTTTCAGGAGGGCTACACCTTC	CAISTDRGFQEGYTF
TRBV5-4	TRBD2	TRBJ2-2	.	TGTGCCAGCAGCCTGGGGACTAGGAATACCGGGGAGCTGTTTTTT	CASSLGTRNTGELFF
TRBV19	TRBD2	TRBJ2-1	many	TGTGCCAGCCAGGGACTAGCGGACAATGAGCAGTTCTTC	CASQGLADNEQFF
TRBV7-9	.	TRBJ2-1	few	TGTGCCAGCAGCTTAGGAGGAGGCCTGTACAATGAGCAGTTCTTC	CASSLGGGLYNEQFF
TRBV11-2	TRBD1	TRBJ2-1	few	TGTGCCAGCAGTCCCGGGACAGGTTTCATCCGTTCCTACAATGAGCAGTTCTTC	CASSPGTGFIRSYNEQFF
TRBV6-2/TRBV6-3	.	TRBJ1-2	many	TGTGCCAGCAGTCTCACAGGTTTTCGAGGCTACACCTTC	CASSLTGFRGYTF
TRBV29-1	.	TRBJ1-1	many	TGCAGCGTACCACAGGGGAACACTGAAGCTTTCTTT	CSVPQGNTEAFF
TRBV20-1	TRBD1	TRBJ1-2	many	TGCAGTGCCGCAACCTACGGGACAGATGTCTATGGCTACACCTTC	CSAATYGTDVYGYTF
TRBV20-1	.	TRBJ2-1	many	TGCAGTGCTCCACCCATAAGGGGACAACCATACAATGAGCAGTTCTTC	CSAPPIRGQPYNEQFF
TRBV7-2	.	TRBJ1-5	few	TGTGCCAGCAGCTTCGTCAGGGAGCGTCAGCCCCAGCATTTT	CASSFVRERQPQHF
TRBV20-1	.	TRBJ2-1	many	TGCAGTGCTAGAGATGGCCGGATATCCTACAATGAGCAGTTCTTC	CSARDGRISYNEQFF
TRBV20-1	.	TRBJ2-1	many	TGCAGTGCAGGAGGGATACCCTCAGATGAGCAGTTCTTC	CSAGGIPSDEQFF
TRBV7-2	.	TRBJ1-4	many	TGTGCCAGCAGCTCTTGGGGTGAAAAACTGTTTTTT	CASSSWGEKLFF
TRBV4-3	.	TRBJ2-1	many	TGCGCCAGCAGCCAAGATTATCGCGCCGGGCAGGCCTCCTACAATGAGCAGTTCTTC	CASSQDYRAGQASYNEQFF
TRBV12-5	TRBD1	TRBJ2-5	many	TGTGCTAGTGGTTCAGGGGGAGAGACCCAGTACTTC	CASGSGGETQYF
TRBV7-8	TRBD2	TRBJ2-7	many	TGTGCCAGCACCGCTACTAGCGGGAGATCCTACGAGCAGTACTTC	CASTATSGRSYEQYF
TRBV6-1	TRBD1	TRBJ2-3	.	TGTGCCAGCAGTGAAGGGGACAGGGTGGGCACAGATACGCAGTATTTT	CASSEGDRVGTDTQYF
TRBV20-1	.	TRBJ2-1	many	TGCAGTGCTCCTAGGGTTGGCGATGAGCAGTTCTTC	CSAPRVGDEQFF
TRBV7-2	TRBD2	TRBJ2-5	few	TGTGCCAGCAGCTCGAGCGGGAGGGCGGGGACCCAGTACTTC	CASSSSGRAGTQYF
TRBV12-3/TRBV12-4	TRBD1	TRBJ1-4	many	TGTGCCAGCAGCAGAGACAGGGGCCGAACTAATGAAAAACTGTTTTTT	CASSRDRGRTNEKLFF
TRBV4-3	.	TRBJ2-7	many	TGCGCCAGCAGCCCGTACAATGGACAAGCGATTGGCGAGCAGTACTTC	CASSPYNGQAIGEQYF
TRBV4-3	.	TRBJ2-3	many	TGCGCCAGCAGCCAAGATTACTCGCGAGGGGGTACGCAGTATTTT	CASSQDYSRGGTQYF
TRBV5-1	.	TRBJ1-2	.	TGCGCCAGCAGCTTGGCGGGAGACTACGACGGCTACACCTTC	CASSLAGDYDGYTF
TRBV12-3/TRBV12-4	TRBD2	TRBJ2-1	many	TGTGCCAGCAGTTTAGTAGCGGGAGACTACAATGAGCAGTTCTTC	CASSLVAGDYNEQFF
TRBV7-9	.	TRBJ2-5	many	TGTGCCAGCAGCTTAGCCGTCCAGGGGGGCGCCCAGTACTTC	CASSLAVQGGAQYF
TRBV5-5	.	TRBJ2-6	many	TGTGCCAGCAATAGGGGCTTGGCGACCTCTGGGGCCAACGTCCTGACTTTC	CASNRGLATSGANVLTF